This T cell receptor beta chain stems from a study of cytomegalovirus exposure and HLA in healthy donors. The study, taken as a whole, reports: After further analysis at a later stage, around 17,000 TCR beta sequences were associated with HLA alleles at 0.05 false discovery rate.

Primers included in the PCR were 60 Vbeta and 13 Jbeta primers. The table came from immunoSEQ multiplex PCR; TCRdb's copy has only in-frame clones and leaves some out. The sample has about 55,000 clones; 65% to 85% are singletons. Germline CDR1 SQVTM, CDR2 ANQGSEA. The CDR3 extends over 12 amino acids. The V and J ends lost 4 bases and 6 bases respectively, with 13 bases between them. Concerning this clone: Its target is not known.

The sample taken for sequencing was PBMCs. This TCR was sampled from a man aged 25 to 40 in good health and CMV-seronegative. This chain uses TRBV29-1 with TRBJ2-7, with D possibly matching TRBD1 (6 bases). CDR3 in amino acids: CSVGSDRREQYF. CDR3 bases: TGCAGCGTTGGTTCCGACAGGCGCGAGCAGTACTTC.